The 8 T cell receptor beta chains given below trace back to one sample, sequenced in a study of beta chain features in type 1 diabetes. Expressed TCRB transcripts were sequenced because the isolated RNA had all been reverse transcribed beforehand. Here immunoSEQ multiplex PCR was the method, and the copy in TCRdb shows in-frame clones only, minus some. Among 300,000 to 400,000 clones, about 10% were seen once, and the ten largest hold about 0.014%. The specimen was naive CD4+ T cells from blood. All receptors come from a woman younger than 45 in good health.

The V gene is TRBV11-3, the J gene TRBJ2-3; 8 bases map to TRBD1. This CDR3 has 17 amino acids. Losses at the gene ends were 0 bases for V and 2 bases for J; bases not matched to a gene: 7. Germline V gives CDR1 SGHNT, CDR2 YENEEA. CDR3: CASSLDLGQGDTDTQYF. The CDR3 region has the DNA TGTGCCAGCAGCTTAGATCTCGGACAGGGTGACACAGATACGCAGTATTTT.

This chain links TRBV27 with TRBJ2-7, with TRBD2 as a possible D gene (5 bases). The CDR3 is 12 residues long. Germline lookup yields CDR1 MNHEY and CDR2 SMNVEV (reference sequence). V lost 6 bases and J 6 bases, leaving 12 bases between the germline ends. Written as DNA, the CDR3 is TGTGCCAGCAGCCCCAACGGAGGCGAGCAGTACTTC. The encoded protein is CASSPNGGEQYF.

This clone appeared a few times. This rearrangement joins TRBV4-3 to TRBJ1-5, with a weak D call TRBD1 (6 bases). Germline-derived CDR1 and CDR2 are LGHNA and YSLEER. The CDR3 has 14 residues. V gave up 6 bases and J gave up 0 bases, with 9 bases separating them. The CDR3 protein is CASSLQGSNQPQHF. CDR3 nucleotides: TGCGCCAGCAGTCTACAGGGTAGCAATCAGCCCCAGCATTTT.

This clone was seen a few times. V gene TRBV27 combines with J gene TRBJ2-2, with TRBD1 matching over 8 bases. The CDR3 contains 14 residues. J lost 5 bases, V lost 7 bases, and 6 bases had no gene match. CDR1 is MNHEY and CDR2 is SMNVEV in the germline V gene (reference sequence). CDR3 sequence (DNA): TGTGCCAGCACCGGACAGGGAAGGACCGGGGAGCTGTTTTTT. It specifies CASTGQGRTGELFF.

The chain carries TRBV5-4 and TRBJ2-1; TRBD1 agrees at 7 bases. The CDR3 totals 14 residues. V was clipped by 4 bases and J by 6 bases; unmatched bases: 7. Germline V gene data show CDR1 as SGHNT and CDR2 as YYREEE (reference sequence). The CDR3 is CASSPQTGPNEQFF. In nucleotides, the CDR3 is TGTGCCAGCAGCCCCCAGACAGGGCCCAATGAGCAGTTCTTC.

This clone was recorded a few times. The chain is built from TRBV7-9 and TRBJ1-5; 9 positions agree with TRBD1. The CDR3 has 15 amino acids. The germline gives CDR1 SEHNR, CDR2 FQNEAQ (reference sequence). V trimming: 5 bases; J trimming: 3 bases; junction bases outside the gene matches: 5. The CDR3 protein is CASSAGTGLNQPQHF. CDR3 DNA sequence: TGTGCCAGCAGCGCCGGGACAGGGCTCAATCAGCCCCAGCATTTT.

Only a few counts were recorded for this clone. The gene calls are TRBV28 and TRBJ2-7; 11 bases align to TRBD1. CDR1 MDHEN and CDR2 SYDVKM come from the germline V gene. This CDR3 is 16 amino acids long. J was trimmed by 2 bases and V by 1 base; bases with no gene match: 4. For the CDR3, the DNA is TGTGCCAGCAGTTTATCCCTGGGACAGGGGGCCTACGAGCAGTACTTC. Protein: CASSLSLGQGAYEQYF.

The V call is TRBV18, the J call TRBJ1-5; 9 bases are a match to TRBD1. This CDR3 is built from 15 residues. Looked up from germline, CDR1 is KGHSH and CDR2 is LQKENI. With V trimmed by 2 bases and J by 4 bases, 3 bases remained unmatched. The CDR3 reads CASSPTDRGNQPQHF. The CDR3 DNA reads TGTGCCAGCTCACCAACGGACAGGGGTAATCAGCCCCAGCATTTT.